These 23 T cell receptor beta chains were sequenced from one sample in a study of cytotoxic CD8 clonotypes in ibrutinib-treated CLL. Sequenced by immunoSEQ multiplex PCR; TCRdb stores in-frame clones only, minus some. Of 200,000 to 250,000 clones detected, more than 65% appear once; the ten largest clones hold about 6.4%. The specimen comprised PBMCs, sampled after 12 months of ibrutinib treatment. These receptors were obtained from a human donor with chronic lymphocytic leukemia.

The CDR3 here is CASSLSGLAGVQGELFF. In DNA, the CDR3 is TGTGCCAGCAGCTTAAGCGGACTAGCGGGAGTGCAGGGGGAGCTGTTTTTT. The chain employs TRBV7-2 and TRBJ2-2, with 13 positions matching TRBD2. The CDR3 loop spans 17 amino acids. Germline V gene sequence: CDR1 SGHTA, CDR2 FQGNSA. The V and J ends lost 2 bases and 8 bases, in that order; junction bases with no gene match: 8.

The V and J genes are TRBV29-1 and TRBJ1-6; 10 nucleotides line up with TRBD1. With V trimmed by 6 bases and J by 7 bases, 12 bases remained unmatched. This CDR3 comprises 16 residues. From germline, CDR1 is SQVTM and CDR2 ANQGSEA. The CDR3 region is CSVRGQGNGENSPLHF. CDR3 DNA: TGCAGCGTCCGGGGACAGGGGAATGGGGAGAATTCACCCCTCCACTTT.

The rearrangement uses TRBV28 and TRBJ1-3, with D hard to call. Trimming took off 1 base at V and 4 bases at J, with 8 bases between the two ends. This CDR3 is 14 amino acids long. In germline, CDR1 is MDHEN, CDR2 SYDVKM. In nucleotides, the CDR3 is TGTGCCAGCAGTTTATCGGGCAGAGGAAACACCATATATTTT. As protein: CASSLSGRGNTIYF.

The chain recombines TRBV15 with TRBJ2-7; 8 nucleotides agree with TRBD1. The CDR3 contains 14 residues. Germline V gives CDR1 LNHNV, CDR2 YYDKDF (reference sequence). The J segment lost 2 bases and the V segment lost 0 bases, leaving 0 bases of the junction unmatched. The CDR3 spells CATSRDRGPYEQYF. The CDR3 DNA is TGTGCCACCAGCAGAGACAGGGGGCCCTACGAGCAGTACTTC.

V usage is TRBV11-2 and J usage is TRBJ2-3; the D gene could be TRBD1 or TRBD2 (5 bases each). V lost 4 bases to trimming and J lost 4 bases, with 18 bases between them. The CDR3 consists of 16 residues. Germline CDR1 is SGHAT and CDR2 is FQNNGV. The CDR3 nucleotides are TGTGCCAGCAGCTATATTATGGGGGTTCGGGCAGATACGCAGTATTTT. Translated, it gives CASSYIMGVRADTQYF.

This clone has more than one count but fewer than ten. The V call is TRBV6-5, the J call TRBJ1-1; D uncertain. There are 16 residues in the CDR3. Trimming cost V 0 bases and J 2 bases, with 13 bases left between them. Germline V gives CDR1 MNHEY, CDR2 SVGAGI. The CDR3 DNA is TGTGCCAGCAGTTACTCGAATGGACTCACAAACACTGAAGCTTTCTTT. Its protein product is CASSYSNGLTNTEAFF.

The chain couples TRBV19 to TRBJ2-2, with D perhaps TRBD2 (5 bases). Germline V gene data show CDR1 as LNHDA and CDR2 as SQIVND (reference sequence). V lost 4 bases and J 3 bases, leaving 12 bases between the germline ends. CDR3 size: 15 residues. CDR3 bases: TGTGCCAGTAGTAGCGGAAGGACTTACACCGGGGAGCTGTTTTTT. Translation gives CASSSGRTYTGELFF.

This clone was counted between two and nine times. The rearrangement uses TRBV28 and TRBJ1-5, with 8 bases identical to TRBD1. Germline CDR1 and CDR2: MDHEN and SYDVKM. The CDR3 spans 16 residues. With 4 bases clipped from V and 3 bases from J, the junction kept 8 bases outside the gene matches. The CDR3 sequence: CASSYSAGGNNQPQHF. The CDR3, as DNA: TGTGCCAGCAGTTACTCGGCAGGGGGCAACAATCAGCCCCAGCATTTT.

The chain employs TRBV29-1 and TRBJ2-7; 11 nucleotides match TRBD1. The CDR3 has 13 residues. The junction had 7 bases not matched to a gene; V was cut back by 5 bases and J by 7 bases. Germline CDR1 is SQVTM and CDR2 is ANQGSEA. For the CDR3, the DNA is TGCAGCGTTTCCGGGACAGGGGGGCGGGAGCAGTACTTC. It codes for CSVSGTGGREQYF.

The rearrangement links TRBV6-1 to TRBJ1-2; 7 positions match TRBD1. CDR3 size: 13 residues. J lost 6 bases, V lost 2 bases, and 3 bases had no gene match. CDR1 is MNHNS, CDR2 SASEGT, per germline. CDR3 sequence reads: CASSEWQGDGYTF. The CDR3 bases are TGTGCCAGCAGTGAATGGCAGGGGGATGGCTACACCTTC.

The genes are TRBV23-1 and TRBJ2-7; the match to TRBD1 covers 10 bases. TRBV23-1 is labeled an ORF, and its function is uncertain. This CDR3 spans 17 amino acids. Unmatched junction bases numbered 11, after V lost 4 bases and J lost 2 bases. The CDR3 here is CASSLESRDRGTYEQYF. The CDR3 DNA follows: TGCGCCAGCAGTCTCGAATCCCGGGACAGGGGTACCTACGAGCAGTACTTC.

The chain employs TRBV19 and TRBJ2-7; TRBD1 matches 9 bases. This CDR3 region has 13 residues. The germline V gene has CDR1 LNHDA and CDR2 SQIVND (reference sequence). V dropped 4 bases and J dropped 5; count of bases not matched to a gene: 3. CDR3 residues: CASSRGTGHEQYF. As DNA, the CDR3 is TGTGCCAGTAGTAGGGGGACAGGGCACGAGCAGTACTTC.

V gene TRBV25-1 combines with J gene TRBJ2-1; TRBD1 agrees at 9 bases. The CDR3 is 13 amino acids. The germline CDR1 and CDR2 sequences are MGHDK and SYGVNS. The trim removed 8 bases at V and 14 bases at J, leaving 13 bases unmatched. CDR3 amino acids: CASAGTGIWAEFF. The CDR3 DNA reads TGTGCCAGCGCCGGGACAGGGATTTGGGCGGAGTTCTTC.

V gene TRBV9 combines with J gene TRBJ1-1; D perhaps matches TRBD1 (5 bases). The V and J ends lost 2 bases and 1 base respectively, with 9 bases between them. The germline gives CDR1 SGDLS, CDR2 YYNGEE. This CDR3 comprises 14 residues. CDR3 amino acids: CASSVRRENTEAFF. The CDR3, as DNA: TGTGCCAGCAGCGTTCGCAGGGAGAACACTGAAGCTTTCTTT. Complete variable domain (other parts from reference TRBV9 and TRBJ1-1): DSGVTQTPKHLITATGQRVTLRCSPRSGDLSVYWYQQSLDQGLQFLIQYYNGEERAKGNILERFSAQQFPDLHSELNLSSLELGDSALYFCASSVRRENTEAFFGQGTRLTVV.

The CDR3 region is CASSPSAGQFYGYTF. The CDR3 DNA reads TGTGCCAGCAGCCCTTCGGCGGGACAGTTCTATGGCTACACCTTC. The chain carries TRBV6-5 and TRBJ1-2; TRBD1 aligns across 7 bases. The V gene's germline CDR1 is MNHEY and CDR2 SVGAGI. The CDR3 is 15 amino acids. V was pared by 6 bases and J by 4 bases, with 11 bases of the junction left unmatched.

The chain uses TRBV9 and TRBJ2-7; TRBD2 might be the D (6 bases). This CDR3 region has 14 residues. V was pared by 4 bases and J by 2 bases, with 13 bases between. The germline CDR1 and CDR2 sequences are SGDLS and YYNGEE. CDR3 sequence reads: CASSTRDSAYEQYF. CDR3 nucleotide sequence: TGTGCCAGCAGCACCCGGGACTCGGCCTACGAGCAGTACTTC. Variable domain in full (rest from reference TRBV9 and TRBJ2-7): DSGVTQTPKHLITATGQRVTLRCSPRSGDLSVYWYQQSLDQGLQFLIQYYNGEERAKGNILERFSAQQFPDLHSELNLSSLELGDSALYFCASSTRDSAYEQYFGPGTRLTVT.

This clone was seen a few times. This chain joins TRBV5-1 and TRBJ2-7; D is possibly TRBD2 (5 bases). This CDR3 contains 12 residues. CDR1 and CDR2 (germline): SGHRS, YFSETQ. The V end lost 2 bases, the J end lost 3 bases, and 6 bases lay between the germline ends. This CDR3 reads CASSFAGYEQYF. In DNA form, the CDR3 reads TGCGCCAGCAGCTTCGCGGGCTACGAGCAGTACTTC.

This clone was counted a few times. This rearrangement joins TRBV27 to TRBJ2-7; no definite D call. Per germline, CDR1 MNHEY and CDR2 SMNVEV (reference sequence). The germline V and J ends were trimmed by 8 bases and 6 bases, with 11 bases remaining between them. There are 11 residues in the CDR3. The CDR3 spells CASGQIGEQYF. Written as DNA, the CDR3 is TGTGCCAGCGGCCAAATCGGCGAGCAGTACTTC.

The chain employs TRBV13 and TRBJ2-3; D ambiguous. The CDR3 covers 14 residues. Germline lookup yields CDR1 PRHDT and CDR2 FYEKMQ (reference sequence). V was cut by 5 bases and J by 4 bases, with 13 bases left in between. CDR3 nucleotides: TGTGCCAGCAGCCCGGAGAGCGCGGCAGATACGCAGTATTTT. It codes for CASSPESAADTQYF.

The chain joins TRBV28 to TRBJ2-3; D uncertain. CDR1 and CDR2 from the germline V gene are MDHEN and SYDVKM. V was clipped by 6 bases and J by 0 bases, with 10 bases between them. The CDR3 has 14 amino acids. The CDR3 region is CASSSPISTDTQYF. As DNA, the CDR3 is TGTGCCAGCAGCTCCCCAATTAGCACAGATACGCAGTATTTT.

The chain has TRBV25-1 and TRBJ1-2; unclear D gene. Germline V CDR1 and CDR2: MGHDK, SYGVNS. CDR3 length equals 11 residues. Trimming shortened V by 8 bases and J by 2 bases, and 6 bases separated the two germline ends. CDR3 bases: TGTGCCAGCCGGCCCAACTATGGCTACACCTTC. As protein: CASRPNYGYTF.

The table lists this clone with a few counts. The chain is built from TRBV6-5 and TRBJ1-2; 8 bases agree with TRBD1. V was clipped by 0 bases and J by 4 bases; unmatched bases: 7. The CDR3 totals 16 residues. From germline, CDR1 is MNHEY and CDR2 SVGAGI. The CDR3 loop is CASSYSSAGGSYGYTF. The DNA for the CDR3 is TGTGCCAGCAGTTACTCGTCGGCAGGGGGCTCCTATGGCTACACCTTC.

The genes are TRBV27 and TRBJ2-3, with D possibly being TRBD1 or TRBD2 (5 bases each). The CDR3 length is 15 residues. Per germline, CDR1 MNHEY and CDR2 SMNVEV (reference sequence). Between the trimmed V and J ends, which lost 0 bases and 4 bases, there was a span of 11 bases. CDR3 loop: CASSLSLGVADTQYF. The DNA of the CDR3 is TGTGCCAGCAGTTTATCTTTGGGGGTCGCAGATACGCAGTATTTT.